The clone carrying this T cell receptor beta chain was recorded many times. This sample is part of a study of molecular identifiers for immune sequencing clone quantification. Via MiXCR, TCRdb re-called the PCR reads, giving one row per CDR3 protein. The table records more than 300,000 distinct CDR3 sequences, 20% to 25% of them present only once. The V gene's germline CDR1 is MNHEY and CDR2 SMNVEV (reference sequence). CDR3 length: 15 amino acids. V dropped 0 bases and J dropped 4 bases, with 12 bases sitting between them. The sequenced sample was naive CD8+ T cells from blood, with Jurkat cell RNA spiked in. Subset defined: FACS-sorted CD8+CD4-CCR7+CD45RA+ naive T cells. This TCR was recovered from a human donor in good health. Some libraries in this study had Jurkat cell RNA spiked in. V gene TRBV27 combines with J gene TRBJ1-2; D unresolved. The CDR3 loop reads CASSLSGSTRYGYTF. The CDR3 DNA reads as TGTGCCAGCAGTTTATCTGGCAGCACCCGCTATGGCTACACCTTC.